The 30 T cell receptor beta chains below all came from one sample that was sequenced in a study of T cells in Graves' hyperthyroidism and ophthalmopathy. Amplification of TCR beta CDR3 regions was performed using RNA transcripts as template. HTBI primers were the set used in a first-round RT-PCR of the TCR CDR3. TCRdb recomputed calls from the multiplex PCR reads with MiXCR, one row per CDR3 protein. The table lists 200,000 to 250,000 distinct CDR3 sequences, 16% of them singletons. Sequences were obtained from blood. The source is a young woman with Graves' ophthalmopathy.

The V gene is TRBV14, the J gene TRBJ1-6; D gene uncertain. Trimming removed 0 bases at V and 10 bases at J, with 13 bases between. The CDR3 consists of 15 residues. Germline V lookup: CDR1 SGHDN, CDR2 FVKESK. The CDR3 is CASSQETGKLSPLHF. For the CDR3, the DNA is TGTGCCAGCAGCCAAGAGACGGGTAAACTCTCACCCCTCCACTTT.

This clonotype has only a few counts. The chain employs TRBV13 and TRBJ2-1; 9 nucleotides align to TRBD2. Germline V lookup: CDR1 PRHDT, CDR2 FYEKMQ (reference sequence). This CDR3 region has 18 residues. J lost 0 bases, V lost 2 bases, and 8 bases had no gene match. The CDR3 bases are TGTGCCAGCAGCTTATTCGGCGGGGGGGGTCGCTCCTACAATGAGCAGTTCTTC. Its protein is CASSLFGGGGRSYNEQFF.

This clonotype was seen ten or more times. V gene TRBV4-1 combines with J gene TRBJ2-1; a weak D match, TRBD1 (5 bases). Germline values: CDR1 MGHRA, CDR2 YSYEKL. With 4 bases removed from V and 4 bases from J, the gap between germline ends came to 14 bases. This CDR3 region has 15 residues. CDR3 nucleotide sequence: TGCGCCAGCAGCCCGTGGACACACGAATACAATGAGCAGTTCTTC. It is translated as CASSPWTHEYNEQFF.

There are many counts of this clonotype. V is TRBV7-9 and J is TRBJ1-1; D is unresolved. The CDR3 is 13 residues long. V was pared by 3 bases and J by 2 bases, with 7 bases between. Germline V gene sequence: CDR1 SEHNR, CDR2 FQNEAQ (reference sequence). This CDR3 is CASSLEINTEAFF. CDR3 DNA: TGTGCCAGCAGCTTGGAGATAAACACTGAAGCTTTCTTT.

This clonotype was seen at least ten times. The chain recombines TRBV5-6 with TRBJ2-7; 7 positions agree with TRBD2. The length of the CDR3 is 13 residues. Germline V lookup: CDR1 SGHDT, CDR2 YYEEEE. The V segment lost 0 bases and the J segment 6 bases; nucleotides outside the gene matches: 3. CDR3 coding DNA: TGTGCCAGCAGCTTGGCGTGGGGGGGCGAGCAGTACTTC. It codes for CASSLAWGGEQYF.

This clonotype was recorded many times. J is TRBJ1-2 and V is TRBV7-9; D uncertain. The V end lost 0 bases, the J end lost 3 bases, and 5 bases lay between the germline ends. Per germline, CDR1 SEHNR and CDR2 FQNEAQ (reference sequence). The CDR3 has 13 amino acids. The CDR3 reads CASSLAVDYGYTF. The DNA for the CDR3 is TGTGCCAGCAGCTTAGCAGTAGACTATGGCTACACCTTC.

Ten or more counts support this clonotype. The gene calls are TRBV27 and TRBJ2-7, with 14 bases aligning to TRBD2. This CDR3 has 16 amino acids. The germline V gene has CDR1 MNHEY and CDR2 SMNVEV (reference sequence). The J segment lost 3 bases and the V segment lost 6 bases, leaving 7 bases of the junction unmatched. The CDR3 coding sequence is TGTGCCAGCAGGACTAGCGGGAGGGTGCCGATCTACGAGCAGTACTTC. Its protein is CASRTSGRVPIYEQYF.

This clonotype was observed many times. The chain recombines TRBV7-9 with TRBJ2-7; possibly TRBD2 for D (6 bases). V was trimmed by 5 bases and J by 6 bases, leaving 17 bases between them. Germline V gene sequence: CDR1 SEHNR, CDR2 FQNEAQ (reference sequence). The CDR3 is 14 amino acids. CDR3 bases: TGTGCCAGCAGCGCCGCCGGAGGGCGGCCCGAGCAGTACTTC. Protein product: CASSAAGGRPEQYF.

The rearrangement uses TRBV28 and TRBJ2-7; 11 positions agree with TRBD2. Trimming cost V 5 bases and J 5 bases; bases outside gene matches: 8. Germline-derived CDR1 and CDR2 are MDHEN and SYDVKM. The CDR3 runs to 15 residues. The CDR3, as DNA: TGTGCCAGCAGTCTGACTAGCGGGGCCCGGGACGAGCAGTACTTC. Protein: CASSLTSGARDEQYF.

CDR3 protein: CSAREPSGRAYEQYF. The DNA for the CDR3 is TGCAGTGCTAGGGAACCTAGCGGGAGGGCCTACGAGCAGTACTTC. The chain couples TRBV20-1 to TRBJ2-7; 12 nucleotides align to TRBD2. CDR1 and CDR2 from the germline V gene are DFQATT and SNEGSKA (reference sequence). This CDR3 has 15 residues. The junction had 5 bases not matched to a gene; V was cut back by 3 bases and J by 2 bases.

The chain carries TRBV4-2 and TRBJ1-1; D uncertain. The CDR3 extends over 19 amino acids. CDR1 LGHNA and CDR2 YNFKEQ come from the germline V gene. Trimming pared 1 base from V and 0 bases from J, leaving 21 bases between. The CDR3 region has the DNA TGTGCCAGCAGCCAAGCCCCCAAAGGACTTGCACCAATGAACACTGAAGCTTTCTTT. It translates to CASSQAPKGLAPMNTEAFF.

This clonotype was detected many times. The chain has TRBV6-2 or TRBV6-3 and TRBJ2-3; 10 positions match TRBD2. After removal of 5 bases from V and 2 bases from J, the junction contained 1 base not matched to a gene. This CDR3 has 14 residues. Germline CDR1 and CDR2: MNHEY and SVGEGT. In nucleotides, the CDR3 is TGTGCCAGCAGTAGCGGGAGGGCCACAGATACGCAGTATTTT. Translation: CASSSGRATDTQYF.

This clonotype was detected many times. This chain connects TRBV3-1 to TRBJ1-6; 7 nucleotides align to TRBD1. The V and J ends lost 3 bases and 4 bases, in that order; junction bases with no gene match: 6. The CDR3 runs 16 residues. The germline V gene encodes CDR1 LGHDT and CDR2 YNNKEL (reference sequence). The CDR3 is CASSQAWTGYNSPLHF. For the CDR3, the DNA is TGTGCCAGCAGCCAGGCCTGGACAGGTTATAATTCACCCCTCCACTTT.

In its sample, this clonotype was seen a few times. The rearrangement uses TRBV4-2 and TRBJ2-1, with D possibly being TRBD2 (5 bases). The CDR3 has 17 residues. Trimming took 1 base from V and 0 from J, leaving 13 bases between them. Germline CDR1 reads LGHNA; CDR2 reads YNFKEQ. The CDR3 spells CASSQAPTTSSYNEQFF. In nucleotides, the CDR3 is TGTGCCAGCAGCCAAGCGCCGACTACAAGCTCCTACAATGAGCAGTTCTTC.

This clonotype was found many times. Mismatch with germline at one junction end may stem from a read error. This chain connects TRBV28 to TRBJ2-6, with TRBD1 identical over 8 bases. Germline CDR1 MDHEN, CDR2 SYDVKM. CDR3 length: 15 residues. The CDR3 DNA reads TGTGCCAGCAGTAAATCATTGACAGGGGCCCTCCGCTTGGCTTTC. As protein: CASSKSLTGALRLAF.

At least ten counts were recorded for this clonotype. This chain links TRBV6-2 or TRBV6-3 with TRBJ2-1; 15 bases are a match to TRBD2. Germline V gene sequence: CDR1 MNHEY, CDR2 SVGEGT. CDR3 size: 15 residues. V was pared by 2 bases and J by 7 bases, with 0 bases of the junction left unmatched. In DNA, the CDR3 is TGTGCCAGCAGTTACGGGACTAGCGGGGGGAATGAGCAGTTCTTC. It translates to CASSYGTSGGNEQFF.

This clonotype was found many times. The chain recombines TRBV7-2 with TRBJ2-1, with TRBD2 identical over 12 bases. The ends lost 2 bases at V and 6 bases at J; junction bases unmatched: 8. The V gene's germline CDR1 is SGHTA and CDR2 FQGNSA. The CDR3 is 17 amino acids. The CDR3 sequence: CASSLRLAGEVGNEQFF. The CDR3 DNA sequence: TGTGCCAGCAGCTTAAGACTAGCGGGAGAGGTGGGCAATGAGCAGTTCTTC. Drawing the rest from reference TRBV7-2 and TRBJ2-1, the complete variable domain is GAGVSQSPSNKVTEKGKDVELRCDPISGHTALYWYRQSLGQGLEFLIYFQGNSAPDKSGLPSDRFSAERTGGSVSTLTIQRTQQEDSAVYLCASSLRLAGEVGNEQFFGPGTRLTVL.

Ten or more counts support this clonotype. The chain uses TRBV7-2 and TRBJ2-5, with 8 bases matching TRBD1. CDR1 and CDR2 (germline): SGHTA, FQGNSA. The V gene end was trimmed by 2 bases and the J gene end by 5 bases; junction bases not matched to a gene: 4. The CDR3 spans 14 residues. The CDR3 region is CASSLFRGRETQYF. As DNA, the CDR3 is TGTGCCAGCAGCTTATTCAGGGGGCGGGAGACCCAGTACTTC.

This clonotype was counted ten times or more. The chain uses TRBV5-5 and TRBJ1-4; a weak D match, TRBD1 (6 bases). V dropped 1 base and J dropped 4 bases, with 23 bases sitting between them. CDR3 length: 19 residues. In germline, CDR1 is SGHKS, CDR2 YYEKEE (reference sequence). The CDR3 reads CASSLNFGQIISDNEKLFF. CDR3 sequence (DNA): TGTGCCAGCAGCTTGAACTTCGGACAGATTATTTCGGATAATGAAAAACTGTTTTTT.

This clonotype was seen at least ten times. CDR3 region: CASSLPRDVSGANVLTF. CDR3 DNA: TGTGCCAGCTCTTTGCCCAGAGACGTTTCTGGGGCCAACGTCCTGACTTTC. The chain uses TRBV7-3 and TRBJ2-6; the D is unclear. V was clipped by 8 bases and J by 1 base, with 18 bases between them. The CDR3 spans 17 residues. The germline gives CDR1 SGHTA, CDR2 FQGTGA.

CDR3 residues: CASSVGNGRPLETQYF. CDR3 nucleotides: TGTGCCAGCAGCGTAGGCAACGGACGCCCATTGGAGACCCAGTACTTC. The rearrangement joins TRBV9 to TRBJ2-5; D gene unclear. V lost 0 bases and J lost 5, with 17 bases in between. The CDR3 length is 16 residues. Germline V lookup: CDR1 SGDLS, CDR2 YYNGEE.

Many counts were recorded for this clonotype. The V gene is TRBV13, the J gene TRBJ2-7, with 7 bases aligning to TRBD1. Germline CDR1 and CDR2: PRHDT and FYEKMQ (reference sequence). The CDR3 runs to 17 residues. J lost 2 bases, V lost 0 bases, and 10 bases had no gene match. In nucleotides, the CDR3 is TGTGCCAGCAGCTTAGGTGGGGACCAAGACAGGGCCTACGAGCAGTACTTC. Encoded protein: CASSLGGDQDRAYEQYF.

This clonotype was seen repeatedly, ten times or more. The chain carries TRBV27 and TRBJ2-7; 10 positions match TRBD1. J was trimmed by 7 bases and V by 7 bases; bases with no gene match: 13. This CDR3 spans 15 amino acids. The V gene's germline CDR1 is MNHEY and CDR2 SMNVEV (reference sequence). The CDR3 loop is CASNPGTGVSWEQYF. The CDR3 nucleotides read TGTGCCAGCAACCCGGGGACAGGGGTTTCGTGGGAGCAGTACTTC.

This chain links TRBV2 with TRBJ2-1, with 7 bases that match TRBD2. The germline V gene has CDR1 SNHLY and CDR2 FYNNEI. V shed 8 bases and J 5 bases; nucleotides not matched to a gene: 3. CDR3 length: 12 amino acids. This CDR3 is CASGRADNEQFF. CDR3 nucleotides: TGTGCCAGCGGGAGGGCAGACAATGAGCAGTTCTTC. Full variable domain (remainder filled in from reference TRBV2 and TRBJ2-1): EPEVTQTPSHQVTQMGQEVILRCVPISNHLYFYWYRQILGQKVEFLVSFYNNEISEKSEIFDDQFSVERPDGSNFTLKIRSTKLEDSAMYFCASGRADNEQFFGPGTRLTVL.

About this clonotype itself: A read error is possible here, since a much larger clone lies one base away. CDR3 bases: TGTGCCACCAGTGATTCTGGGACTAGCGGGAGGATAGGTGAGCAGTACTTC. Its protein product is CATSDSGTSGRIGEQYF. The chain is built from TRBV24-1 and TRBJ2-7, with 15 bases aligning to TRBD2. This CDR3 region has 17 residues. Unmatched junction bases numbered 8, after V lost 2 bases and J lost 7 bases. Germline V lookup: CDR1 KGHDR, CDR2 SFDVKD.

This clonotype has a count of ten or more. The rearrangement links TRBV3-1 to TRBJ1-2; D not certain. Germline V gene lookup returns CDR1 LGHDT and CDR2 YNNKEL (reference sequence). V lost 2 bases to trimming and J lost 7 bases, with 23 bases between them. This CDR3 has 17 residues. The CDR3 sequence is CASSQLIPTGRLGGYTF. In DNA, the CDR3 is TGTGCCAGCAGCCAACTGATCCCCACTGGGCGGCTAGGTGGCTACACCTTC.

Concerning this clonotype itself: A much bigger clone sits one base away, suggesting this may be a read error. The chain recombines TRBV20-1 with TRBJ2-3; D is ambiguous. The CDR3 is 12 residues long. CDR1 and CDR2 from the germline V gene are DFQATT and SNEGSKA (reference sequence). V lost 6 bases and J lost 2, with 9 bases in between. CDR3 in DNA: TGCAGTGCACCCCTAAACACAGATACGCAGTATTTT. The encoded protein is CSAPLNTDTQYF.

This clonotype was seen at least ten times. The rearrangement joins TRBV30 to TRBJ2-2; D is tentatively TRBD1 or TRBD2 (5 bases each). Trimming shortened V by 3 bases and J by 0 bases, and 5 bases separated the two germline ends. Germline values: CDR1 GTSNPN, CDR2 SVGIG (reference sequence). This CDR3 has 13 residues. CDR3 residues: CAWRGANTGELFF. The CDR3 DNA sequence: TGTGCCTGGAGGGGGGCGAACACCGGGGAGCTGTTTTTT.

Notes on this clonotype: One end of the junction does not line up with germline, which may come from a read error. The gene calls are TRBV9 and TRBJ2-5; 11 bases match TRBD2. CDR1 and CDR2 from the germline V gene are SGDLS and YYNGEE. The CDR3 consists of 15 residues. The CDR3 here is CASSASGRSQETRYF. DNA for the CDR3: TGTGCCAGCAGCGCTAGCGGGAGGTCCCAAGAGACCCGGTACTTC. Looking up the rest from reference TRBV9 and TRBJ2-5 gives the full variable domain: DSGVTQTPKHLITATGQRVTLRCSPRSGDLSVYWYQQSLDQGLQFLIQYYNGEERAKGNILERFSAQQFPDLHSELNLSSLELGDSALYFCASSASGRSQETRYFGPGTRLLVL.

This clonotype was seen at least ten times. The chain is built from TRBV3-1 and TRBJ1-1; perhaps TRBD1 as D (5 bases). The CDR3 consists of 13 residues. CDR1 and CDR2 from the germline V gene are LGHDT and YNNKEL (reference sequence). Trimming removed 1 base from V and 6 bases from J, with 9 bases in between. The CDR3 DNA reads TGTGCCAGCAGCCAAGGCCGGGACTCTGAAGCTTTCTTT. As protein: CASSQGRDSEAFF.